The sequence of this TCR beta chain was determined in a study of T cells in Graves' hyperthyroidism and ophthalmopathy. This clonotype was found many times. Its antigen is undetermined. Researchers barred patients who had uncontrolled infection, other autoimmune disease, pregnancy or lactation. It was less than 13 ml of fresh peripheral blood that supplied the PBMCs. Amplified regions were TCR beta CDR3 sequences from RNA transcripts. HTBI primers were the set used in a first-round RT-PCR of the TCR CDR3. TCRdb reprocessed the multiplex PCR reads with MiXCR, giving one entry per CDR3 protein. The sample comprises fewer than 350,000 distinct CDR3 sequences, around 15% of which are singletons, and roughly 8.2% rests with the top ten. General study findings and limits: Appearing also in blood were most of the thyroid clonotypes expanded above 0.001. Ophthalmopathy onset followed model prediction by a median about six months.

The CDR3 extends over 17 amino acids. Germline V gene lookup returns CDR1 SEHNR and CDR2 FQNEAQ (reference sequence). V shed 2 bases and J 4 bases; nucleotides not matched to a gene: 6. Sequencing was carried out using blood. The chain is built from TRBV7-9 and TRBJ2-2; 11 bases agree with TRBD1. This clonotype originated in a woman aged 40 to 55 with Graves' hyperthyroidism. For the CDR3, the DNA is TGTGCCAGCAGCTTAAGGCCCGGGACAGGGGGCACCGGGGAGCTGTTTTTT. It translates to CASSLRPGTGGTGELFF.